The next 20 T cell receptor beta chains were all read from a single sample in a study of blood T cell repertoires in COVID-19. The table came from immunoSEQ multiplex PCR; TCRdb's copy has only in-frame clones and leaves some out. The sample shows about 68,000 clones, 65% to 90% of them seen only once. Sequenced material: peripheral blood. All receptors come from a man in his fifties with acute or convalescent COVID-19.

The CDR3 spells CASSLMGGAVTNEQFF. The CDR3 DNA sequence: TGTGCCAGCAGCCTAATGGGCGGGGCCGTAACCAATGAGCAGTTCTTC. This chain uses TRBV7-2 with TRBJ2-1; a weak D match, TRBD2 (6 bases). The V end lost 5 bases, the J end lost 6 bases, and 20 bases lay between the germline ends. The CDR3 extends over 16 amino acids. Germline lookup yields CDR1 SGHTA and CDR2 FQGNSA. Supplemented by reference TRBV7-2 and TRBJ2-1, the full variable domain reads GAGVSQSPSNKVTEKGKDVELRCDPISGHTALYWYRQSLGQGLEFLIYFQGNSAPDKSGLPSDRFSAERTGGSVSTLTIQRTQQEDSAVYLCASSLMGGAVTNEQFFGPGTRLTVL.

The V and J genes are TRBV28 and TRBJ1-6, with TRBD1 matching 10 bases. Losses at the gene ends were 10 bases for V and 4 bases for J; bases not matched to a gene: 7. CDR1 and CDR2 from the germline V gene are MDHEN and SYDVKM. This CDR3 spans 15 amino acids. The CDR3 sequence: CATDRGGYYNSPLHF. CDR3 nucleotide sequence: TGTGCCACGGACAGGGGGGGATATTATAATTCACCCCTCCACTTT. Combining the CDR3 with reference TRBV28 and TRBJ1-6 gives the whole variable domain DVKVTQSSRYLVKRTGEKVFLECVQDMDHENMFWYRQDPGLGLRLIYFSYDVKMKEKGDIPEGYSVSREKKERFSLILESASTNQTSMYLCATDRGGYYNSPLHFGNGTRLTVT.

The CDR3 region is CASSQLISGNTIYF. The CDR3 nucleotides are TGCGCCAGCAGCCAACTTATCTCTGGAAACACCATATATTTT. The chain couples TRBV4-1 to TRBJ1-3; D is uncertain. There are 14 residues in the CDR3. Per germline, CDR1 MGHRA and CDR2 YSYEKL. The V end lost 2 bases, the J end lost 0 bases, and 5 bases lay between the germline ends.

This chain connects TRBV19 to TRBJ2-3; the match to TRBD1 covers 10 bases. Germline V gives CDR1 LNHDA, CDR2 SQIVND (reference sequence). V shed 9 bases and J 6 bases; nucleotides not matched to a gene: 6. The CDR3 is 13 residues long. CDR3 amino acids: CASAGTGADTQYF. CDR3 nucleotide sequence: TGTGCCAGCGCCGGGACAGGGGCTGATACGCAGTATTTT.

V gene TRBV6-2 or TRBV6-3 combines with J gene TRBJ2-4; maybe TRBD1 (7 bases). Trimming shortened V by 6 bases and J by 7 bases, and 16 bases separated the two germline ends. Looked up from germline, CDR1 is MNHEY and CDR2 is SVGEGT. The CDR3 runs to 14 residues. DNA for the CDR3: TGTGCCAGCAGCCACGACAGGGAGGCCAACATTCAGTACTTC. The encoded protein is CASSHDREANIQYF.

The V and J genes are TRBV27 and TRBJ2-1; D ambiguous. The CDR3 sequence is 15 residues long. Germline values: CDR1 MNHEY, CDR2 SMNVEV (reference sequence). V was clipped by 6 bases and J by 1 base, with 13 bases between them. The CDR3: CASSPFPGSYNEQFF. CDR3 DNA sequence: TGTGCCAGCAGCCCCTTCCCGGGTTCCTACAATGAGCAGTTCTTC.

V gene TRBV21-1 combines with J gene TRBJ2-2; TRBD1 is taken as the D call from the table, unchecked against the DNA. TRBV21-1 is a recognized pseudogene. The CDR3 length is 14 residues. The CDR3 DNA reads TGTGCCAGCAGCACAGGGGGCGCTGACGGGGAGCTGTTTTTT. The encoded protein is CASSTGGADGELFF.

The chain uses TRBV7-8 and TRBJ2-2; TRBD1 matches at 8 bases. This CDR3 has 15 amino acids. Germline CDR1 is SGHVS and CDR2 is FQNEAQ. V shed 5 bases, J shed 4 bases, and the junction held 6 bases outside the gene matches. The CDR3 protein is CASSPDRVGTGELFF. Written as DNA, the CDR3 is TGTGCCAGCAGCCCGGACAGGGTAGGCACCGGGGAGCTGTTTTTT.

This clone showed up just a few times. The rearrangement joins TRBV6-6 to TRBJ1-5; 8 positions agree with TRBD1. The CDR3 extends over 15 amino acids. The germline CDR1 and CDR2 sequences are MNHNY and SVGAGI (reference sequence). V gave up 4 bases and J gave up 5 bases; unmatched junction bases: 7. The CDR3 bases are TGTGCCAGCAGTTCCATAGACAGGGGAGATCAGCCCCAGCATTTT. Protein product: CASSSIDRGDQPQHF.

CDR3 region: CASSQDRVGQETQYF. In DNA form, the CDR3 reads TGTGCCAGCAGTCAGGACAGGGTGGGACAAGAGACCCAGTACTTC. The V gene is TRBV6-5, the J gene TRBJ2-5, with 8 positions matching TRBD1. Germline CDR1 MNHEY, CDR2 SVGAGI. J was trimmed by 2 bases and V by 5 bases; bases with no gene match: 7. The CDR3 has 15 amino acids.

In its sample, this clone was seen once. The chain combines TRBV3-1 (or the pseudogene TRBV3-2) with TRBJ2-2, with D perhaps matching TRBD1 (6 bases). CDR1 is LGHDT and CDR2 is YNNKEL in the germline V gene (reference sequence). CDR3 length: 14 amino acids. Trimming removed 6 bases from V and 5 bases from J, with 13 bases in between. The CDR3 DNA sequence: TGTGCCAGCAGACCTCTTACAGGGACCGGGGAGCTGTTTTTT. Amino acid sequence: CASRPLTGTGELFF.

The CDR3 DNA sequence: TGTGCCAGTGAGATAGTACGGGACAGGAGTAACACCGGGGAGCTGTTTTTT. This gives the protein CASEIVRDRSNTGELFF. This chain connects TRBV2 to TRBJ2-2; 8 positions agree with TRBD1. With 9 bases clipped from V and 2 bases from J, the junction kept 14 bases outside the gene matches. The germline gives CDR1 SNHLY, CDR2 FYNNEI. The CDR3 has 17 amino acids.

CDR3 loop: CASKQQGRKFF. The DNA for the CDR3 is TGTGCCAGCAAACAACAGGGTCGAAAGTTCTTC. The rearrangement links TRBV3-1 (or the pseudogene TRBV3-2) to TRBJ2-1; a weak D match, TRBD1 (6 bases). The CDR3 is 11 amino acids. Trimming pared 7 bases from V and 14 bases from J, leaving 15 bases between. Germline CDR1 is LGHDT and CDR2 is YNNKEL (reference sequence).

This chain uses TRBV5-1 with TRBJ2-5, with 8 bases aligning to TRBD2. Trimming took 3 bases from V and 3 from J; bases not matched to a gene: 4. CDR3 size: 14 residues. CDR1 is SGHRS and CDR2 is YFSETQ in the germline V gene. The CDR3, as DNA: TGCGCCAGCAGCTCAGCGGGGGTGGAAGAGACCCAGTACTTC. Its protein is CASSSAGVEETQYF.

The chain joins TRBV5-4 to TRBJ2-5; D may be TRBD1 (5 bases). Per the germline V gene, CDR1 is SGHNT and CDR2 is YYREEE (reference sequence). V shed 0 bases and J shed 5 bases, with 17 bases lying between them. The CDR3 sequence is 16 residues long. For the CDR3, the DNA is TGTGCCAGCAGCTTGGTGATGGGGCTCGAATCGGAGACCCAGTACTTC. It specifies CASSLVMGLESETQYF.

The chain combines TRBV9 with TRBJ1-5; a weak D match, TRBD1 (6 bases). Between the trimmed V and J ends, which lost 3 bases and 2 bases, there was a span of 9 bases. CDR1 is SGDLS, CDR2 YYNGEE, per germline. The CDR3 loop spans 14 amino acids. The CDR3 protein is CASSAPGGNQPQHF. CDR3 DNA: TGTGCCAGCAGCGCCCCAGGGGGCAATCAGCCCCAGCATTTT.

This chain connects TRBV7-2 to TRBJ2-1; 7 nucleotides agree with TRBD1. With 4 bases clipped from V and 0 bases from J, the junction kept 6 bases outside the gene matches. The CDR3 spans 16 residues. Germline V gene lookup returns CDR1 SGHTA and CDR2 FQGNSA. The CDR3 DNA is TGTGCCAGCAGCTCTGGGACAGCTTCCTCCTACAATGAGCAGTTCTTC. This codes for CASSSGTASSYNEQFF.

J is TRBJ1-4 and V is TRBV7-7; a weak D match, TRBD1 (5 bases). Germline CDR1 SSHAT, CDR2 FNYEAQ (reference sequence). The CDR3 contains 16 residues. The germline V and J ends were trimmed by 5 bases and 6 bases, with 19 bases remaining between them. CDR3 region: CASSASTGTGDEKLFF. CDR3 DNA: TGTGCCAGCAGCGCGTCGACCGGGACGGGGGATGAAAAACTGTTTTTT.

The sample holds a few counts of this clone. The V and J genes are TRBV7-3 and TRBJ2-3; a possible D gene is TRBD1 (6 bases). With 5 bases removed from V and 2 bases from J, the gap between germline ends came to 14 bases. CDR1 SGHTA and CDR2 FQGTGA come from the germline V gene. The CDR3 spans 15 residues. CDR3 in amino acids: CASSTTGYLTDTQYF. The CDR3 bases are TGTGCCAGCAGCACCACAGGGTACCTCACAGATACGCAGTATTTT. Variable domain in full (rest from reference TRBV7-3 and TRBJ2-3): GAGVSQTPSNKVTEKGKYVELRCDPISGHTALYWYRQSLGQGPEFLIYFQGTGAADDSGLPNDRFFAVRPEGSVSTLKIQRTERGDSAVYLCASSTTGYLTDTQYFGPGTRLTVL.

V and J are TRBV29-1 and TRBJ2-2; TRBD1 matches at 10 bases. The CDR3 is 14 residues long. The V gene end was trimmed by 5 bases and the J gene end by 4 bases; junction bases not matched to a gene: 4. Germline V CDR1 and CDR2: SQVTM, ANQGSEA. Written as DNA, the CDR3 is TGCAGCGTTTGTCGGGACAGGGGCACCGGGGAGCTGTTTTTT. It is translated as CSVCRDRGTGELFF.